The 23 T cell receptor beta chains below were found in one sample sequenced in a study of regulatory T cells in long-lasting Graves disease. Sample time point: persistent/refractory GD, antithyroid drugs over 5 years with positive TRAb. After RNA was extracted from PBMCs, the TCR library was made from it. CDR3 regions were amplified by Arm-PCR using iRepertoire HTBI primers to build TCR beta libraries. Using its own MiXCR run on the multiplex PCR reads, TCRdb lists one record per CDR3 protein. This sample carries over 450,000 distinct CDR3 sequences, roughly a fifth of them seen once, and the ten largest clones take around 7%. The specimen comprised peripheral blood mononuclear cells (PBMCs), sampled when the disease was refractory, from a patient treated with antithyroid drugs. The receptors shown here come from a female donor with Graves disease.

This clonotype occurred a few times. The rearrangement joins TRBV20-1 to TRBJ2-7; TRBD1 might be the D (6 bases). Between the trimmed V and J ends, which lost 5 bases and 0 bases, there was a span of 11 bases. The CDR3 is 13 amino acids. Per germline, CDR1 DFQATT and CDR2 SNEGSKA (reference sequence). CDR3 sequence reads: CSAAQGNSYEQYF. The CDR3 DNA reads TGCAGTGCTGCCCAGGGGAACTCCTACGAGCAGTACTTC.

This clonotype was counted a few times. The rearrangement links TRBV29-1 to TRBJ2-7; D may be TRBD1 (5 bases). CDR3 length equals 13 residues. The germline gives CDR1 SQVTM, CDR2 ANQGSEA. Trimming left V 1 base short and J 3 bases short, with 10 bases between. As DNA, the CDR3 is TGCAGCGTTGAAGGTGGGGCTTACTACGAGCAGTACTTC. The encoded protein is CSVEGGAYYEQYF.

V is TRBV28 and J is TRBJ2-5; possible D gene TRBD1, 5 bases. The CDR3 is made up of 14 amino acids. Germline loops: CDR1 MDHEN, CDR2 SYDVKM. V lost 6 bases and J lost 3, with 14 bases in between. CDR3 sequence (DNA): TGTGCCAGCAGACTCCAGGGAATGAAAGAGACCCAGTACTTC. This encodes CASRLQGMKETQYF.

This clonotype was found a few times. This chain joins TRBV7-6 and TRBJ1-2; D may be TRBD1 (5 bases). Trimming cost V 10 bases and J 0 bases, with 18 bases left between them. The CDR3 is 15 amino acids. Looked up from germline, CDR1 is SGHVS and CDR2 is FNYEAQ. The CDR3 region has the DNA TGTGCCACCCACGATAGGGGCCGATCTAACTATGGCTACACCTTC. Its protein product is CATHDRGRSNYGYTF.

This clonotype was detected many times. V gene TRBV27 combines with J gene TRBJ2-7; D gene uncertain. Between the trimmed V and J ends, which lost 5 bases and 3 bases, there was a span of 26 bases. Per germline, CDR1 MNHEY and CDR2 SMNVEV (reference sequence). The length of the CDR3 is 18 residues. This CDR3 is CASSTRAIRTAAFYEQYF. For the CDR3, the DNA is TGTGCCAGCAGTACCCGGGCAATTCGAACAGCAGCATTCTACGAGCAGTACTTC.

This clonotype was detected ten times or more. This sequence joins TRBV28 and TRBJ1-2; D is uncertain. V dropped 3 bases and J dropped 0 bases, with 8 bases sitting between them. CDR3 length: 14 residues. CDR1 is MDHEN and CDR2 is SYDVKM in the germline V gene. The CDR3 loop is CASSLGRPNYGYTF. The CDR3 DNA reads TGTGCCAGCAGTTTGGGCAGGCCTAACTATGGCTACACCTTC.

This clonotype was seen more than once but under ten times. V usage is TRBV19 and J usage is TRBJ1-6; TRBD1 might be the D (6 bases). V was clipped by 2 bases and J by 4 bases, with 9 bases between them. The CDR3 is 15 residues long. Looked up from germline, CDR1 is LNHDA and CDR2 is SQIVND (reference sequence). CDR3 nucleotides: TGTGCCAGTAGTATATTTGGACAGTATAATTCACCCCTCCACTTT. This gives the protein CASSIFGQYNSPLHF.

The gene calls are TRBV29-1 and TRBJ1-6; D not resolved. The CDR3 length is 13 residues. Deletions cut 6 bases from V and 7 bases from J, with 13 bases between. Per germline, CDR1 SQVTM and CDR2 ANQGSEA. CDR3 in amino acids: CSVMENQNSPLHF. DNA for the CDR3: TGCAGCGTGATGGAGAACCAGAATTCACCCCTCCACTTT. The full variable domain, its missing parts supplied by reference TRBV29-1 and TRBJ1-6, is SAVISQKPSRDICQRGTSLTIQCQVDSQVTMMFWYRQQPGQSLTLIATANQGSEATYESGFVIDKFPISRPNLTFSTLTVSNMSPEDSSIYLCSVMENQNSPLHFGNGTRLTVT.

The sample holds a few counts of this clonotype. An end of the junction differs from the germline gene, which may be a read error. V usage is TRBV15 and J usage is TRBJ2-5; 7 positions match TRBD1. The CDR3 is 15 residues long. CDR1 and CDR2 (germline): LNHNV, YYDKDF (reference sequence). CDR3 region: CATSRKRDSPFLSHF. CDR3 in DNA: TGTGCCACCAGCAGAAAACGGGACAGCCCGTTCTTGTCGCACTTC.

This clonotype showed up many times. The V gene is TRBV28, the J gene TRBJ1-1, with 7 bases lining up with TRBD1. The trim removed 5 bases at V and 4 bases at J, leaving 4 bases unmatched. The CDR3 contains 13 residues. Per the germline V gene, CDR1 is MDHEN and CDR2 is SYDVKM. This chain's CDR3 is CASSETGITEAFF. CDR3 DNA sequence: TGTGCCAGCAGTGAGACAGGGATCACTGAAGCTTTCTTT.

This clonotype appeared a few times. The chain carries TRBV7-2 and TRBJ1-1, with D perhaps TRBD1 (6 bases). V shed 4 bases and J shed 1 base, with 13 bases lying between them. CDR3 length equals 15 residues. Germline loops: CDR1 SGHTA, CDR2 FQGNSA. DNA of the CDR3: TGTGCCAGCAGCTCCTCCGGGACAAGGAACACTGAAGCTTTCTTT. Residues: CASSSSGTRNTEAFF.

This clonotype was seen ten or more times. The genes are TRBV6-1 and TRBJ1-1; D ambiguous. V shed 3 bases and J shed 0 bases, with 14 bases lying between them. The CDR3 spans 16 residues. Per the germline V gene, CDR1 is MNHNS and CDR2 is SASEGT. For the CDR3, the DNA is TGTGCCAGCAGTGAGGGCCCCGGGGTGATGAACACTGAAGCTTTCTTT. Translation gives CASSEGPGVMNTEAFF.

The chain recombines TRBV10-3 with TRBJ1-2; TRBD1 matches at 11 bases. The CDR3 covers 14 residues. J lost 8 bases, V lost 2 bases, and 4 bases had no gene match. Germline CDR1 is ENHRY and CDR2 is SYGVKD. CDR3 nucleotide sequence: TGTGCCATCAGTGAGGGACAGGGGGCGCGGGGCTACACCTTC. This codes for CAISEGQGARGYTF.

This clonotype was detected only a few times. The chain is built from TRBV6-2 or TRBV6-3 and TRBJ2-2; 12 nucleotides agree with TRBD2. Germline V lookup: CDR1 MNHEY, CDR2 SVGEGT. This CDR3 has 20 amino acids. The V gene end was trimmed by 6 bases and the J gene end by 5 bases; junction bases not matched to a gene: 19. CDR3: CASRHPASGGALTGTGELFF. CDR3 sequence (DNA): TGTGCCAGCAGACACCCGGCTAGCGGGGGGGCCCTCACCGGGACCGGGGAGCTGTTTTTT.

Of note for this clonotype: A far larger clone is only one base removed, so a read error is likely. The CDR3 DNA is TGTGCCAGCAGTTGCGGGTCTGCAAGGGGCACTGAAGCTTTCTTT. Its protein is CASSCGSARGTEAFF. The rearrangement joins TRBV10-3 to TRBJ1-1, with D possibly being TRBD1 (5 bases). Germline assignment: CDR1 ENHRY and CDR2 SYGVKD. The CDR3 has 15 residues.

This clonotype was recorded many times. V and J are TRBV12-3 or TRBV12-4 and TRBJ1-1; D possibly corresponds to TRBD1 (6 bases). CDR3 length equals 13 residues. The V end was cut by 6 bases, the J end by 6 bases, with 14 bases between. The CDR3 DNA reads TGTGCCAGCAGCCCGGGGGGGGGCTCTGAAGCTTTCTTT. Protein sequence: CASSPGGGSEAFF.

This clonotype appeared many times. The chain joins TRBV11-2 to TRBJ2-4; D is uncertain. V dropped 5 bases and J dropped 0 bases, with 5 bases sitting between them. Germline lookup yields CDR1 SGHAT and CDR2 FQNNGV. CDR3 length equals 13 residues. The CDR3 loop reads CASSRLAKNIQYF. In nucleotides, the CDR3 is TGTGCCAGCAGCCGACTAGCCAAAAACATTCAGTACTTC.

This clonotype was detected many times. The V and J genes are TRBV7-9 and TRBJ2-7; TRBD1 matches 9 bases. Germline V gene sequence: CDR1 SEHNR, CDR2 FQNEAQ (reference sequence). This CDR3 spans 16 amino acids. With 5 bases clipped from V and 3 bases from J, the junction kept 11 bases outside the gene matches. CDR3 in DNA: TGTGCCAGCAGCCTTCTCCGGGGACAGGGATACTACGAGCAGTACTTC. Translating gives CASSLLRGQGYYEQYF.

This clonotype has a handful of counts. The V call is TRBV5-1, the J call TRBJ2-6, with TRBD1 matching over 9 bases. Germline CDR1 SGHRS, CDR2 YFSETQ. Trimming took 4 bases from V and 0 from J; bases not matched to a gene: 8. The CDR3 is 18 residues long. The CDR3 DNA reads TGCGCCAGCAGCAGGGCCGGGACAGGGACCTCTGGGGCCAACGTCCTGACTTTC. Translation gives CASSRAGTGTSGANVLTF.

This clonotype has more than one count but fewer than ten. V usage is TRBV10-3 and J usage is TRBJ2-7, with D tentatively TRBD1 or TRBD2 (6 bases each). The ends were cut back, 6 bases at V and 3 bases at J, with 18 bases in the middle. CDR1 is ENHRY, CDR2 SYGVKD, per germline. The CDR3 sequence is 15 residues long. In nucleotides, the CDR3 is TGTGCCATCAGCCTACTAGGGGGGACTGGCTACGAGCAGTACTTC. This gives the protein CAISLLGGTGYEQYF.

On this clonotype: A read error may be the cause here, since a much bigger clone is one base away. The chain carries TRBV11-2 and TRBJ1-4; 11 bases fit TRBD1. Germline V gives CDR1 SGHAT, CDR2 FQNNGV. CDR3 length: 17 residues. Trimming at V came to 2 bases and at J to 7 bases, leaving 9 bases not matched to a gene. Here the CDR3 reads CASSLFFTGTGGEKLFF. CDR3 in DNA: TGTGCCAGCAGCTTATTCTTCACCGGGACAGGGGGTGAAAAACTGTTTTTT.

This chain connects TRBV12-3 or TRBV12-4 to TRBJ2-2; perhaps TRBD1 as D (5 bases). The CDR3 totals 13 residues. With 6 bases removed from V and 6 bases from J, the gap between germline ends came to 11 bases. Here the CDR3 reads CASSHGASGELFF. In DNA form, the CDR3 reads TGTGCCAGCAGCCATGGGGCCTCCGGGGAGCTGTTTTTT.

In its sample, this clonotype was seen a few times. A much larger clone sits a single nucleotide away, making a read error possible. The J gene is TRBJ2-7, the V gene TRBV6-1; 11 bases match TRBD2. This CDR3 contains 14 residues. The germline gives CDR1 MNHNS, CDR2 SASEGT. V trimming: 5 bases; J trimming: 3 bases; junction bases outside the gene matches: 3. CDR3 DNA: TGTGCCAGCAGTCGCGGGACTAGCGGCTACGAGCAGTACTTC. This codes for CASSRGTSGYEQYF.